This T cell receptor beta chain is from a study of cytomegalovirus exposure and HLA in healthy donors. Generated by immunoSEQ multiplex PCR, the TCRdb table keeps only in-frame clones and is missing some. The sample consists of roughly 58,000 clones, about nine tenths of them appearing once. Sequenced: PBMCs. This receptor was taken from a man aged 18-30 years in good health and CMV-seronegative.

CDR3 sequence: CASSAGQGGYGYTF. For the CDR3, the DNA is TGTGCCAGCAGTGCGGGACAGGGCGGCTATGGCTACACCTTC. V usage is TRBV2 and J usage is TRBJ1-2; 9 nucleotides match TRBD1. The V gene end was trimmed by 4 bases and the J gene end by 4 bases; junction bases not matched to a gene: 4. CDR1 SNHLY and CDR2 FYNNEI come from the germline V gene. This CDR3 is 14 amino acids long.